This TCR beta chain was obtained from a study of cytomegalovirus exposure and HLA in healthy donors. The CDR3 covers 16 residues. Germline assignment: CDR1 MNHNY and CDR2 SVGAGI (reference sequence). Trimming cost V 1 base and J 2 bases; bases outside gene matches: 4. In the PCR, 60 Vbeta and 13 Jbeta primers were used. Clones were sequenced by immunoSEQ multiplex PCR, and TCRdb holds only the in-frame ones, with some missing. The table includes around 210,000 clones, about 85% detected once. A remark on this clone: The target antigen is unknown.

General study results and limits: The study dropped some indistinguishable V segments, TRBV6-2 and TRBV6-3 among them. Overall, under 200 TCR beta chains were annotated as cytomegalovirus-associated. Earlier analysis yielded a pattern in which most TCR beta V segments were productive about 87% or about 30% of the time. The majority of TCR sequences were rare, yet some public TCRs appeared in many donors.

The TCR comes from a girl under 10 years old in good health and CMV-seronegative. This chain connects TRBV6-6 to TRBJ1-2, with 10 bases aligning to TRBD1. The sequenced material came from PBMCs. CDR3 coding DNA: TGTGCCAGCAGTTACTACCCGACAGGGGGCAACTATGGCTACACCTTC. Its protein is CASSYYPTGGNYGYTF.